Presented here are 9 T cell receptor beta chains from one specimen sequenced in a study of T-cell memory formation after mild COVID-19. TCRdb reprocessed the 5' RACE reads via MiXCR and lists one record per CDR3 protein. The table lists a few hundred thousand distinct CDR3 sequences, approximately 15% of them singletons. The sequenced sample was PBMCs or a T cell subset sorted from them (not recorded which). The receptors come from a man aged 18 to 30 who had mild COVID-19 (a few samples of this study predate the infection). Cell type and time point are not known.

This clonotype was counted ten times or more. V is TRBV29-1 and J is TRBJ2-2; unclear D gene. The ends were cut back, 7 bases at V and 6 bases at J, with 9 bases in the middle. The CDR3 is 11 residues long. Germline CDR1 and CDR2: SQVTM and ANQGSEA. CDR3 coding DNA: TGCAGCGGCCGGAGCGCCGGGGAGCTGTTTTTT. The encoded protein is CSGRSAGELFF.

This clonotype was detected a few times. The chain couples TRBV19 to TRBJ2-3; no clear D gene. From germline, CDR1 is LNHDA and CDR2 SQIVND (reference sequence). The V end was cut by 6 bases, the J end by 7 bases, with 8 bases between. This CDR3 region has 11 residues. The CDR3 spells CASRLQNTQYF. DNA of the CDR3: TGTGCCAGTAGGCTACAGAATACGCAGTATTTT.

This clonotype was found a few times. The J gene is TRBJ2-4, the V gene TRBV7-9; TRBD2 might be the D (7 bases). Per the germline V gene, CDR1 is SEHNR and CDR2 is FQNEAQ (reference sequence). Deletions cut 4 bases from V and 8 bases from J, with 12 bases between. This CDR3 comprises 13 residues. The CDR3 DNA sequence: TGTGCCAGCAGCTACAAGGGGGGGTACATTCAGTACTTC. This encodes CASSYKGGYIQYF. The variable domain in full, completed from reference TRBV7-9 and TRBJ2-4, reads DTGVSQNPRHKITKRGQNVTFRCDPISEHNRLYWYRQTLGQGPEFLTYFQNEAQLEKSRLLSDRFSAERPKGSFSTLEIQRTEQGDSAMYLCASSYKGGYIQYFGAGTRLSVL.

This clonotype was detected a few times. The DNA of the CDR3 is TGCGCCAGCAGCTTGGGGCAGCTTGAAGAGACCCAGTACTTC. Translated, it gives CASSLGQLEETQYF. V is TRBV5-1 and J is TRBJ2-5; no reliable D call. Germline assignment: CDR1 SGHRS and CDR2 YFSETQ. V was clipped by 0 bases and J by 3 bases, with 9 bases between them. This CDR3 is 14 amino acids long.

This chain links TRBV6-5 with TRBJ1-1; the D gene is possibly TRBD1 (6 bases). Germline CDR1 MNHEY, CDR2 SVGAGI. The germline V and J ends were trimmed by 6 bases and 6 bases, with 20 bases remaining between them. The CDR3 sequence is 15 residues long. The CDR3 region is CASRTPLGGRPEAFF. The CDR3 nucleotides are TGTGCCAGCAGGACCCCGTTAGGGGGGAGGCCTGAAGCTTTCTTT.

In this sample, this clonotype turned up a few times. V gene TRBV27 combines with J gene TRBJ1-6; no definite D call. CDR3 length equals 15 residues. Germline loops: CDR1 MNHEY, CDR2 SMNVEV (reference sequence). The V end was cut by 6 bases, the J end by 6 bases, with 15 bases between. For the CDR3, the DNA is TGTGCCAGCAGCCAGAGCCTGTCAGCTAATTCACCCCTCCACTTT. This gives the protein CASSQSLSANSPLHF.

This chain joins TRBV10-3 and TRBJ2-1; no clear D gene. The V and J ends lost 3 bases and 0 bases respectively, with 9 bases between them. Germline values: CDR1 ENHRY, CDR2 SYGVKD. The CDR3 loop spans 15 amino acids. The CDR3 region is CAISEGHSSYNEQFF. The CDR3 bases are TGTGCCATCAGTGAAGGCCATAGCTCCTACAATGAGCAGTTCTTC.

This rearrangement joins TRBV12-3 or TRBV12-4 to TRBJ2-7, with D possibly matching TRBD2 (5 bases). Trimming removed 3 bases at V and 3 bases at J, with 12 bases between. The CDR3 loop spans 14 amino acids. The CDR3 loop is CASSFRGSDYEQYF. The CDR3 DNA reads TGTGCCAGCAGTTTTCGGGGATCAGACTACGAGCAGTACTTC.

V is TRBV7-2 and J is TRBJ2-3; D possibly matches TRBD1 or TRBD2 (5 bases each). The V end was cut by 2 bases, the J end by 1 base, with 13 bases between. CDR3 length: 16 residues. Germline assignment: CDR1 SGHTA and CDR2 FQGNSA. CDR3: CASSLMGTAGTDTQYF. The CDR3 nucleotides read TGTGCCAGCAGCTTAATGGGGACCGCGGGCACAGATACGCAGTATTTT.